These T cell receptor beta chains were read from a single sample in a study of PD-1 blockade in classical Hodgkin lymphoma. TCRdb keeps only in-frame clones here, not all; method: immunoSEQ multiplex PCR. This sample yields about 85,000 clones, of which nearly 95% are seen a single time; over 2% belongs to the top ten. The sequencing here drew on peripheral blood mononuclear cells (PBMCs), taken before the second cycle of nivolumab. These receptors all stem from a human donor with classical Hodgkin lymphoma. Both conserved end residues are part of each CDR3. Each record gives: clone size, J gene, V gene, D gene, CDR3 protein, CDR3 DNA. A D gene is named only where the DNA matches it firmly. The size entry is marked missing in some rows and otherwise reads once, few, many or a size class.

size: .
J: TRBJ1-1
V: TRBV29-1
D: .
CDR3: CSVAGQLNTEAFF
DNA: TGCAGCGTTGCTGGGCAGCTGAACACTGAAGCTTTCTTT

size: .
J: TRBJ1-1
V: TRBV7-3
D: TRBD1
CDR3: CASSLDRGGTEAFF
DNA: TGTGCCAGCAGCTTAGACAGGGGAGGGACTGAAGCTTTCTTT

size: .
J: TRBJ2-2
V: TRBV25-1
D: .
CDR3: CASSDPDGRVTGELFF
DNA: TGTGCCAGCAGTGATCCCGACGGGCGGGTCACCGGGGAGCTGTTTTTT

size: .
J: TRBJ2-7
V: TRBV29-1
D: .
CDR3: CSVTIDGTRFYEQYF
DNA: TGCAGCGTGACCATTGACGGGACAAGGTTCTACGAGCAGTACTTC

size: .
J: TRBJ2-7
V: TRBV30
D: .
CDR3: CALTRGHEQYF
DNA: TGTGCCTTAACTAGGGGCCACGAGCAGTACTTC

size: .
J: TRBJ2-3
V: TRBV27
D: .
CDR3: CASSLLGGEYTDTQYF
DNA: TGTGCCAGCAGTTTGTTGGGGGGTGAATACACAGATACGCAGTATTTT

size: .
J: TRBJ2-5
V: TRBV5-6
D: .
CDR3: CASSLRSFRQETQYF
DNA: TGTGCCAGCAGCTTGCGGTCTTTCAGACAAGAGACCCAGTACTTC

size: .
J: TRBJ2-1
V: TRBV7-2
D: .
CDR3: CASSLAHAVSYNEQFF
DNA: TGTGCCAGCAGCTTAGCCCACGCCGTCTCCTACAATGAGCAGTTCTTC

size: .
J: TRBJ2-3
V: TRBV7-9
D: .
CDR3: CASNPTTDTQYF
DNA: TGTGCCAGCAACCCCACTACAGATACGCAGTATTTT

size: .
J: TRBJ1-1
V: TRBV23-1
D: .
CDR3: CASSQEKKGTEAFF
DNA: TGCGCCAGCAGTCAAGAGAAGAAGGGCACTGAAGCTTTCTTT

size: .
J: TRBJ1-2
V: TRBV9
D: TRBD1
CDR3: CASSARGDSNYGYTF
DNA: TGTGCCAGCAGTGCTAGGGGGGACAGTAACTATGGCTACACCTTC

size: .
J: TRBJ2-3
V: TRBV9
D: .
CDR3: CASSSRGGEDTQYF
DNA: TGTGCCAGCAGCTCCAGGGGTGGCGAAGATACGCAGTATTTT

size: once
J: TRBJ2-7
V: TRBV7-9
D: TRBD1
CDR3: CASSLSRGQGAYEQYF
DNA: TGTGCCAGCAGCTTAAGCCGCGGACAGGGGGCCTACGAGCAGTACTTC

size: .
J: TRBJ2-7
V: TRBV2
D: TRBD2
CDR3: CASRRLAYEQYF
DNA: TGTGCCAGCAGGAGACTAGCGTACGAGCAGTACTTC

size: .
J: TRBJ1-5
V: TRBV29-1
D: TRBD1
CDR3: CSVGGQGALGPQHF
DNA: TGCAGCGTCGGCGGACAGGGGGCCCTGGGGCCCCAGCATTTT

size: .
J: TRBJ1-2
V: TRBV19
D: .
CDR3: CASSTVGWAGLRGYGYTF
DNA: TGTGCCAGTAGTACGGTTGGCTGGGCAGGGCTCCGAGGTTATGGCTACACCTTC

size: .
J: TRBJ1-4
V: TRBV30
D: .
CDR3: CAWSPDRDREKLFF
DNA: TGTGCCTGGAGTCCAGACCGTGATCGAGAAAAACTGTTTTTT

size: .
J: TRBJ2-3
V: TRBV5-1
D: .
CDR3: CASRQAPSTDTQYF
DNA: TGCGCCAGCCGTCAAGCCCCCAGCACAGATACGCAGTATTTT

size: .
J: TRBJ1-1
V: TRBV10-1
D: .
CDR3: CASSESALGQTSLNTEAFF
DNA: TGCGCCAGCAGTGAGTCGGCCCTTGGACAGACCAGCTTGAACACTGAAGCTTTCTTT

size: once
J: TRBJ2-2
V: TRBV6-5
D: .
CDR3: CASSSYRVRDTGELFF
DNA: TGTGCCAGCAGTTCTTACAGGGTGAGAGACACCGGGGAGCTGTTTTTT

size: once
J: TRBJ1-6
V: TRBV5-1
D: .
CDR3: CASSLVWQGGSYNSPLHF
DNA: TGCGCCAGCAGCTTGGTCTGGCAGGGAGGAAGTTATAATTCACCCCTCCACTTT

size: .
J: TRBJ2-2
V: TRBV29-1
D: TRBD1
CDR3: CSVAGQGATGELFF
DNA: TGCAGCGTGGCGGGACAGGGGGCGACCGGGGAGCTGTTTTTT

size: .
J: TRBJ1-1
V: TRBV2
D: .
CDR3: CASRLIVYSTEAFF
DNA: TGTGCCAGCAGGTTGATAGTATATTCTACTGAAGCTTTCTTT

size: once
J: TRBJ2-3
V: TRBV6-1
D: TRBD2
CDR3: CASSARLAGKSDTQYF
DNA: TGTGCCAGCAGTGCCCGACTAGCGGGCAAGTCAGATACGCAGTATTTT